These 3 T cell receptor beta chains share one sample of origin, sequenced in a study of blood T cell repertoires in COVID-19. Assay used: immunoSEQ multiplex PCR; TCRdb lists only in-frame clones, some missing. The sample comprises 75,000 to 85,000 clones, about 88% of which are singletons, and 9.5% to 13% rests with the top ten. Sequenced input: peripheral blood. The receptors shown here come from a man in his sixties with COVID-19, enrolled during active disease.

The chain employs TRBV19 and TRBJ2-1; 8 nucleotides align to TRBD2. The length of the CDR3 is 17 residues. The trim removed 3 bases at V and 7 bases at J, leaving 14 bases unmatched. In germline, CDR1 is LNHDA, CDR2 SQIVND (reference sequence). The CDR3: CASSIRIVAGGDNEQFF. As DNA, the CDR3 is TGTGCCAGTAGTATCCGCATAGTGGCGGGAGGCGATAATGAGCAGTTCTTC.

A note on this clone: The sample has other DNA sequences that encode this CDR3 too. The chain couples TRBV3-1 (or the pseudogene TRBV3-2) to TRBJ1-2; D is ambiguous. The CDR3 loop spans 13 amino acids. Germline-derived CDR1 and CDR2 are LGHDT and YNNKEL (reference sequence). The V and J ends lost 0 bases and 2 bases respectively, with 4 bases between them. For the CDR3, the DNA is TGTGCCAGCAGCCAAGACAGGAACTATGGCTACACCTTC. It specifies CASSQDRNYGYTF.

This CDR3 is CASSVDPGNTGELFF. The CDR3 nucleotides are TGTGCCAGCAGCGTAGATCCAGGAAACACCGGGGAGCTGTTTTTT. The chain uses TRBV9 and TRBJ2-2; D is ambiguous. The CDR3 runs to 15 residues. Trimming removed 0 bases at V and 2 bases at J, with 8 bases between. Germline values: CDR1 SGDLS, CDR2 YYNGEE.